The rows below give T cell receptor beta chains drawn from one sample of a study of OX40 agonist ivuxolimab in advanced cancers. The method was immunoSEQ multiplex PCR; TCRdb's version includes in-frame clones alone and lacks a portion of them. The sample records 35,000 to 45,000 clones, about 90% being singletons. The material sequenced was CD4+ or CD8+ T cells sorted from blood, taken in a trial of the OX40 agonist ivuxolimab. The receptors originated from an adult with an advanced solid tumor such as melanoma, head and neck, liver or kidney cancer. Each CDR3 is given with its conserved first and last residue. The D gene is left open where the match is weak.

j_gene | d_gene | v_gene | CDR3aa | CDR3nt
TRBJ1-6 | - | TRBV18 | CASSPPDSTWNSPLHF | TGTGCCAGCTCACCACCCGATTCAACATGGAATTCACCCCTCCACTTT
TRBJ2-7 | TRBD2 | TRBV4-1 | CASSPLAGSYEQYF | TGCGCCAGCAGCCCACTAGCGGGGTCCTACGAGCAGTACTTC
TRBJ2-1 | - | TRBV6-1 | CASSEPPSGGGSYNEQFF | TGTGCCAGCAGTGAACCCCCCTCGGGTGGGGGTTCCTACAATGAGCAGTTCTTC
TRBJ1-1 | - | TRBV6-5 | CASYAVMNTEAFF | TGTGCCAGCTACGCGGTTATGAACACTGAAGCTTTCTTT
TRBJ2-7 | - | TRBV28 | CASSHSAYEQYF | TGTGCCAGCAGTCACAGTGCCTACGAGCAGTACTTC
TRBJ1-1 | - | TRBV6-5 | CASSYSSREGSEAFF | TGTGCCAGCAGTTACTCGAGCAGGGAGGGGTCTGAAGCTTTCTTT
TRBJ2-7 | - | TRBV19 | CASTPGSGYEQYF | TGTGCCAGTACCCCAGGGTCAGGCTACGAGCAGTACTTC
TRBJ2-3 | - | TRBV30 | CASDSSTDTQYF | TGTGCCTCGGACAGTAGCACAGATACGCAGTATTTT
TRBJ2-5 | - | TRBV15 | CATSPGAGETQYF | TGTGCCACCAGTCCTGGGGCAGGGGAGACCCAGTACTTC
TRBJ1-2 | - | TRBV13 | CASSLGVQEGYGYTF | TGTGCCAGCAGCTTAGGTGTTCAAGAGGGCTATGGCTACACCTTC